This T cell receptor (beta chain) emerged from a study of T cells in Graves' hyperthyroidism and ophthalmopathy. This CDR3 has 15 residues. V was cut by 7 bases and J by 4 bases, with 16 bases left in between. Researchers amplified the TCR beta CDR3 regions from RNA transcripts. HTBI primers were employed in a first-round RT-PCR of the TCR CDR3. MiXCR, run by TCRdb on the multiplex PCR reads, gives a single entry per CDR3 protein. Counted here are 350,000 to 400,000 distinct CDR3 sequences, more than 12% occurring once; the ten biggest clones make up around a third. With a duration under 2 months, the hyperthyroidism was newly diagnosed in patients aged 18 to 65.

This rearrangement joins TRBV12-3 or TRBV12-4 to TRBJ2-2; the D gene is possibly TRBD1 (6 bases). The receptor was isolated from a woman between 25 and 40 years old with Graves' hyperthyroidism. The source material was blood. The CDR3 DNA sequence: TGTGCCAGCAACGTCTGGGCAGGGGCCACCGGGGAGCTGTTTTTT. Encoded protein: CASNVWAGATGELFF.